This T cell receptor (beta chain) was sequenced for a study of blood T cell repertoires in COVID-19. In the study overall: T cells, B-cell-depleted T cells, or PBMCs provided the cDNA or gDNA that served as material.

CDR1 and CDR2 (germline): LGHNT, FRNRAP. This CDR3 is 12 amino acids long. With 5 bases removed from V and 9 bases from J, the gap between germline ends came to 11 bases. Using immunoSEQ multiplex PCR, the repertoire was profiled, and TCRdb retains in-frame clones only, with some absent. Of about 62,000 clones detected, 76% appear once; the ten largest clones hold around 6%. This receptor was obtained from a woman between 50 and 59 years old with active or convalescent COVID-19. Sequencing was performed on peripheral blood. The chain uses TRBV12-5 and TRBJ1-5; D gene unclear. Here the CDR3 reads CASGAPEGPQHF. The CDR3 nucleotides are TGTGCTAGTGGTGCTCCTGAGGGGCCCCAGCATTTT.